This T cell receptor (beta chain) was captured by sequencing in a study of response to subunit inactivated influenza vaccine. General study points: There was a suggestion from the authors that each seasonal influenza vaccination recruits few new T cells.

TCRdb called the RT-PCR reads again in MiXCR, with one record for every CDR3 protein. The data contain about 540,000 distinct CDR3 sequences, around 25% of them singletons. V shed 3 bases and J shed 6 bases, with 8 bases lying between them. The CDR3 has 13 amino acids. This clonotype occurred a few times. The antigen remains undetermined. These data also formed part of another study, on T cells expressing NK-cell markers. From that study: As the method of synthesis, 5'RACE template switching with UMIs yielded TCR beta cDNA. Investigators obtained TCR beta repertoires from sorted CD3+CD56+NKG2C+, CD3+CD56+NKG2C- and CD3+CD56-NKG2C+ T cells.

The input for sequencing was CD4+ T cells sorted from PBMCs, taken approximately 12 days after vaccination. The origin of this receptor is a man in his fifties who received an inactivated influenza vaccine. The chain joins TRBV12-3 or TRBV12-4 to TRBJ2-2; D not resolved. The chain's CDR3 is CASSFFWAGELFF. DNA of the CDR3: TGTGCCAGCAGTTTCTTTTGGGCCGGGGAGCTGTTTTTT.